This T cell receptor (beta chain) was obtained from a study of blood T cell repertoires in COVID-19. About the study: T cells, B-cell-depleted T cells, or PBMCs provided the cDNA or gDNA that served as material.

The germline V gene has CDR1 SNHLY and CDR2 FYNNEI. CDR3 length: 14 residues. V gave up 8 bases and J gave up 4 bases; unmatched junction bases: 5. Authors' methods: For nucleated cells, counts were estimated from reference gene primer amplification. Sequenced by immunoSEQ multiplex PCR; TCRdb stores in-frame clones only, minus some. The DNA was the basis for D and trimming; V, J and clone size are from that table. Among roughly 230,000 clones listed, about four fifths were seen once. Source material: peripheral blood. V is TRBV2 and J is TRBJ2-2, with TRBD1 identical over 9 bases. The sequence was collected from a middle-aged man with active or convalescent COVID-19. The CDR3 DNA is TGTGCCAGCGGGGGACAGGGAGGCACCGGGGAGCTGTTTTTT. This codes for CASGGQGGTGELFF.